This T cell receptor (beta chain) was recorded in a study of OX40 agonist ivuxolimab in advanced cancers. Across the study: A mean age of about 59 years, range about 20 to 79, was recorded, and over 65% were male.

The repertoire was sequenced with immunoSEQ multiplex PCR; TCRdb's copy has only in-frame clones and lacks some. This table holds about 62,000 clones, approximately 79% found once. This clone was recorded only once. The sequencing used CD4+ or CD8+ T cells sorted from blood, collected in a trial of the OX40 agonist ivuxolimab. This sequence originates from an adult with an advanced solid tumor such as melanoma, head and neck, liver or kidney cancer.

CDR3 loop: CASRGTGTEAFF. The CDR3 DNA follows: TGTGCCAGCAGGGGGACAGGGACTGAAGCTTTCTTT. This chain connects TRBV2 to TRBJ1-1; TRBD1 matches 9 bases. The CDR3 consists of 12 residues. V shed 6 bases and J 5 bases; nucleotides not matched to a gene: 1. Germline loops: CDR1 SNHLY, CDR2 FYNNEI.